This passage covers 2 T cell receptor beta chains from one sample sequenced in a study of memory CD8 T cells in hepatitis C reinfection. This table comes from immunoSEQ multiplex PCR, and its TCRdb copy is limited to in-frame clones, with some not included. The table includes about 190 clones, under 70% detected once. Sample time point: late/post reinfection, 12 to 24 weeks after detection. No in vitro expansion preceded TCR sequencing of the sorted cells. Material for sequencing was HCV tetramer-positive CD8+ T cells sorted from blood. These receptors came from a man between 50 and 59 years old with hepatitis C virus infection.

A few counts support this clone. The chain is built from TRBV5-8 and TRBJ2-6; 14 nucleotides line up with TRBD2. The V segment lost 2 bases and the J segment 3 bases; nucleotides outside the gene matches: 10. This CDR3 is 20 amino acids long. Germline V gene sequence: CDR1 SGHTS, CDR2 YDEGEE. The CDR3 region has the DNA TGTGCCAGCAGCTTACCCCCGGGACTAGCGGGAGTAGGTGGGGCCAACGTCCTGACTTTC. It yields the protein CASSLPPGLAGVGGANVLTF. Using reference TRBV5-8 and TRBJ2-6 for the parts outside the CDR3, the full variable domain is EAGVTQSPTHLIKTRGQQATLRCSPISGHTSVYWYQQALGLGLQFLLWYDEGEERNRGNFPPRFSGRQFPNYSSELNVNALELEDSALYLCASSLPPGLAGVGGANVLTFGAGSRLTVL.

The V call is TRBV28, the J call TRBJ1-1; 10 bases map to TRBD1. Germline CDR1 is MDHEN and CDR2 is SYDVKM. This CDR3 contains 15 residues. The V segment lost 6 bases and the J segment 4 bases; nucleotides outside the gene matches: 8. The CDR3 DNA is TGTGCCAGCAGGACCGGGACAGGGGAGATCACTGAAGCTTTCTTT. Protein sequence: CASRTGTGEITEAFF.